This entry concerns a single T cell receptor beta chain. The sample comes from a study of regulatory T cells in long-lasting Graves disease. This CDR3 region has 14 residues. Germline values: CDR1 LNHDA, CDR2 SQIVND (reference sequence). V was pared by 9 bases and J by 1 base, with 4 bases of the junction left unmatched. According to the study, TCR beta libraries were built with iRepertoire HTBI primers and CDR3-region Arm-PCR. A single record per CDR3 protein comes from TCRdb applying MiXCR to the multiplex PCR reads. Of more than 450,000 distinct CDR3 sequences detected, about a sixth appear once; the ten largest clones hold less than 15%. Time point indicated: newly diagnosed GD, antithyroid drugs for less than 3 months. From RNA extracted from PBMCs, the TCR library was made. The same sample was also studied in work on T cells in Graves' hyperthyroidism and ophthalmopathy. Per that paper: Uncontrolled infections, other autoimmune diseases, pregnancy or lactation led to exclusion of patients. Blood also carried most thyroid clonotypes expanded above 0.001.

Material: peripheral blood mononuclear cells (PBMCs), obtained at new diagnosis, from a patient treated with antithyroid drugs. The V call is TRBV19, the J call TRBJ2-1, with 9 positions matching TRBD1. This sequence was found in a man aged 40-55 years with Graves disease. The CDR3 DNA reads TGTGCCAGCCACGGACAGGGGTCCTACAATGAGCAGTTCTTC. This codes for CASHGQGSYNEQFF. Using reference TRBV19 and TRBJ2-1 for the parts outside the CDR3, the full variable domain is DGGITQSPKYLFRKEGQNVTLSCEQNLNHDAMYWYRQDPGQGLRLIYYSQIVNDFQKGDIAEGYSVSREKKESFPLTVTSAQKNPTAFYLCASHGQGSYNEQFFGPGTRLTVL.